This T cell receptor beta chain appears in the sequencing data of a study of cytomegalovirus exposure and HLA in healthy donors. Background on the study: Prior work identified roughly 120 million unique TCR beta sequences in 150 million to 200 million T cells.

The V gene's germline CDR1 is MNHEY and CDR2 SMNVEV (reference sequence). The CDR3 extends over 15 amino acids. Trimming removed 3 bases from V and 2 bases from J, with 8 bases in between. 13 Jbeta primers and 60 Vbeta primers were used for the PCR. Using immunoSEQ multiplex PCR, the repertoire was profiled, and TCRdb retains in-frame clones only, with some absent. The table for this sample gives roughly 120,000 clones. This receptor was taken from a man aged 18 to 35 in good health and CMV-seronegative. J is TRBJ1-6 and V is TRBV27; D perhaps matches TRBD1 (5 bases). The sequenced sample was PBMCs. The CDR3 DNA sequence: TGTGCCAGCAGTTTCCAGGGTGCCTATAATTCACCCCTCCACTTT. The encoded protein is CASSFQGAYNSPLHF.